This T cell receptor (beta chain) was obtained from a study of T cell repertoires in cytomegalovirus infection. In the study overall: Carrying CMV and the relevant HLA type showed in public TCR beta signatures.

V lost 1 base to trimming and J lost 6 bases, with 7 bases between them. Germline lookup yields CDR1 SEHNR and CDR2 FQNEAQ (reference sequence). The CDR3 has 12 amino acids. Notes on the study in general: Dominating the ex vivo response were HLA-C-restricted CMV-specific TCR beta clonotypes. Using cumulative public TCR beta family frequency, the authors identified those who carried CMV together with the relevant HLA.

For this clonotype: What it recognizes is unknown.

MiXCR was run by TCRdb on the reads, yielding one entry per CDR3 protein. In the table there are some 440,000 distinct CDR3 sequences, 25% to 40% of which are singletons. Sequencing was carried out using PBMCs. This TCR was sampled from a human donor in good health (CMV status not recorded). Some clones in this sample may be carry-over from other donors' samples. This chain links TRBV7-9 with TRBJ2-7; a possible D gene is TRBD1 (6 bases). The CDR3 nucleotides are TGTGCCAGCAGCTTAGACAGGGCCGAGCAGTACTTC. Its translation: CASSLDRAEQYF.